What follows are 10 T cell receptor beta chains derived from one specimen sequenced in a study of blood T cell repertoires in COVID-19. The table came from immunoSEQ multiplex PCR; TCRdb's copy has only in-frame clones and leaves some out. The sample has more than 250,000 clones, approximately 90% seen once. The material sequenced was peripheral blood. All receptors come from a woman in her forties or fifties with COVID-19, enrolled during active disease.

Only one count was recorded for this clone. CDR3 loop: CASSGGTGGPSQAYNEQFF. The CDR3 DNA reads TGTGCCAGCAGCGGGGGGACAGGGGGCCCGTCTCAGGCGTACAATGAGCAGTTCTTC. J is TRBJ2-1 and V is TRBV5-4; 12 bases agree with TRBD1. In germline, CDR1 is SGHNT, CDR2 YYREEE (reference sequence). CDR3 size: 19 residues. The trim removed 4 bases at V and 4 bases at J, leaving 15 bases unmatched.

CDR3 nucleotides: TGCAGCGGCGGGGCCCGAAACACCATATATTTT. Protein: CSGGARNTIYF. J is TRBJ1-3 and V is TRBV29-1, with D perhaps matching TRBD1 (5 bases). The V gene's germline CDR1 is SQVTM and CDR2 ANQGSEA. The germline V and J ends were trimmed by 7 bases and 5 bases, with 9 bases remaining between them. The CDR3 has 11 residues.

The chain combines TRBV18 with TRBJ2-3; D is possibly TRBD2 (5 bases). Looked up from germline, CDR1 is KGHSH and CDR2 is LQKENI. The CDR3 covers 16 residues. The V end was cut by 3 bases, the J end by 2 bases, with 15 bases between. The CDR3 DNA sequence: TGTGCCAGCTCACCGGCGGGCGGAATGAACACAGATACGCAGTATTTT. Translating it yields CASSPAGGMNTDTQYF.

The chain has TRBV3-1 (or the pseudogene TRBV3-2) and TRBJ2-5, with TRBD2 identical over 15 bases. CDR1 is LGHDT and CDR2 is YNNKEL in the germline V gene (reference sequence). This CDR3 has 18 residues. J lost 5 bases, V lost 0 bases, and 7 bases had no gene match. CDR3 DNA: TGTGCCAGCAGCCAAGATGCTGGACTAGCGGGAGGGGCGGAGACCCAGTACTTC. The encoded protein is CASSQDAGLAGGAETQYF.

The chain couples TRBV6-4 to TRBJ1-4, with unresolved D. In germline, CDR1 is MRHNA, CDR2 SNTAGT. Deletions cut 7 bases from V and 1 base from J, with 13 bases between. The CDR3 is 15 residues long. This chain's CDR3 is CASTTNGGTNEKLFF. In nucleotides, the CDR3 is TGTGCCAGCACAACTAACGGCGGAACTAATGAAAAACTGTTTTTT.

V is TRBV5-1 and J is TRBJ2-7; D ambiguous. Trimming pared 2 bases from V and 5 bases from J, leaving 14 bases between. The V gene's germline CDR1 is SGHRS and CDR2 YFSETQ. CDR3 length: 14 amino acids. The CDR3 sequence is CASSFDRVINEQYF. The CDR3 DNA reads as TGCGCCAGCAGCTTTGATAGAGTCATAAACGAGCAGTACTTC.

The chain recombines TRBV27 with TRBJ1-1, with TRBD1 as a possible D gene (5 bases). CDR1 MNHEY and CDR2 SMNVEV come from the germline V gene (reference sequence). Trimming removed 3 bases from V and 4 bases from J, with 12 bases in between. This CDR3 contains 14 residues. The DNA of the CDR3 is TGTGCCAGCAGTTTTCGGGGGACGGGCACTGAAGCTTTCTTT. This codes for CASSFRGTGTEAFF.

The chain employs TRBV11-3 and TRBJ1-1; 8 bases line up with TRBD1. CDR3 length: 16 residues. Germline V gene sequence: CDR1 SGHNT, CDR2 YENEEA. J gave up 5 bases and V 2 bases, and 10 bases lay outside the gene matches. This chain's CDR3 is CASSLKGDRGKTEAFF. The CDR3 nucleotides are TGTGCCAGCAGCTTAAAGGGTGACAGGGGAAAGACTGAAGCTTTCTTT.

The chain recombines TRBV12-5 with TRBJ1-1; D gene unclear. Germline V gene lookup returns CDR1 LGHNT and CDR2 FRNRAP. V was shortened by 7 bases and J by 5 bases, with 20 bases between the two germline ends. The CDR3 extends over 15 amino acids. CDR3 sequence reads: CASVLGGLGTTEAFF. The DNA for the CDR3 is TGTGCTAGTGTCCTGGGAGGGCTGGGAACGACTGAAGCTTTCTTT. Drawing the rest from reference TRBV12-5 and TRBJ1-1, the complete variable domain is DARVTQTPRHKVTEMGQEVTMRCQPILGHNTVFWYRQTMMQGLELLAYFRNRAPLDDSGMPKDRFSAEMPDATLATLKIQPSEPRDSAVYFCASVLGGLGTTEAFFGQGTRLTVV.

This rearrangement joins TRBV19 to TRBJ1-2, with TRBD1 matching over 7 bases. This CDR3 has 15 amino acids. J lost 7 bases, V lost 11 bases, and 19 bases had no gene match. The germline V gene encodes CDR1 LNHDA and CDR2 SQIVND (reference sequence). CDR3 sequence: CASARNEAGGLGYTF. CDR3 coding DNA: TGTGCCTCGGCCCGTAACGAGGCAGGGGGTCTTGGCTACACCTTC.